This T cell receptor (beta chain) was profiled in a study of blood T cells in healthy people across ages. In regard to this clonotype: The antigen is not known.

In each sample, at least 6.5 million PBMCs were isolated. The second PCR ran 7 to 11 cycles with a sample-barcoded 5' primer and J-beta primers. TCRdb processed the 5' RACE reads anew with MiXCR; each CDR3 protein has one entry. The table shows over 1,500,000 distinct CDR3 sequences, with about 49% occurring only once. Study findings and constraints: Bulk PBMC profiling left naive and antigen-experienced comparisons inconclusive. There were more naive CD4+ cells and higher diversity in long-lived donors than in aged donors.

The CDR3 contains 12 residues. Trimming removed 4 bases at V and 6 bases at J, with 7 bases between. Germline lookup yields CDR1 MNHEY and CDR2 SVGEGT. The V and J genes are TRBV6-2 or TRBV6-3 and TRBJ1-5; D unclear. This clonotype was obtained from a middle-aged woman in good health. The sample was blood. CDR3 sequence reads: CASSSPGQPQHF. CDR3 DNA sequence: TGTGCCAGCAGTTCCCCGGGTCAGCCCCAGCATTTT.